The clone carrying this T cell receptor beta chain has a single count. The CDR3 is 18 residues long. The germline V gene encodes CDR1 SGDLS and CDR2 YYNGEE. The V gene end was trimmed by 0 bases and the J gene end by 7 bases; junction bases not matched to a gene: 11. The sample comes from a study of T cell changes during pregnancy in multiple sclerosis. Clones were sequenced by immunoSEQ multiplex PCR, and TCRdb holds only the in-frame ones, with some missing. Among tens of thousands of clones, 90% were seen once, and the ten largest hold 9.5%. The sequence was obtained from a female donor in good health, enrolled as a control in a pregnancy study. The input for sequencing was peripheral blood, taken after pregnancy. The chain combines TRBV9 with TRBJ2-5; TRBD2 aligns across 14 bases. Here the CDR3 DNA reads TGTGCCAGCAGCGTAGTCTCGGGACTAGCGGGGGCCCCACGGACCCAGTACTTC. Amino acids: CASSVVSGLAGAPRTQYF.